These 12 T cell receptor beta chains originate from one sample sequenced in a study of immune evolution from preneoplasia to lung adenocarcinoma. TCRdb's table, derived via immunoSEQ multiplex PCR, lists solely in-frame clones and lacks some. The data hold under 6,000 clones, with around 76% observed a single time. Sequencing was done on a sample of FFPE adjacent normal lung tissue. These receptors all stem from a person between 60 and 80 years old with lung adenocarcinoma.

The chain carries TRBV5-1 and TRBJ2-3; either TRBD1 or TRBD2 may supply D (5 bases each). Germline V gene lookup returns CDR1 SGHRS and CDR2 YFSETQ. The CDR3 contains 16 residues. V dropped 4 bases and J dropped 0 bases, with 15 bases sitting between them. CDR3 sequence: CASSPGTAYSTDTQYF. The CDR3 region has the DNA TGCGCCAGCAGCCCCGGGACGGCCTATAGCACAGATACGCAGTATTTT.

The CDR3 here is CSVGDSLNQPQHF. CDR3 DNA sequence: TGCAGCGTTGGGGACAGTCTCAATCAGCCCCAGCATTTT. V is TRBV29-1 and J is TRBJ1-5, with 7 positions matching TRBD1. The CDR3 spans 13 residues. The germline gives CDR1 SQVTM, CDR2 ANQGSEA. Unmatched junction bases numbered 3, after V lost 4 bases and J lost 3 bases.

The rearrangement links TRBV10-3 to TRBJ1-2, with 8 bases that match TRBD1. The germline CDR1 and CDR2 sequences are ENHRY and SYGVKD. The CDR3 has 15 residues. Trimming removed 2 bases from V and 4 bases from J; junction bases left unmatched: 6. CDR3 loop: CAISEGQGAGYGYTF. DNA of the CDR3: TGTGCCATCAGTGAGGGGCAGGGGGCTGGCTATGGCTACACCTTC.

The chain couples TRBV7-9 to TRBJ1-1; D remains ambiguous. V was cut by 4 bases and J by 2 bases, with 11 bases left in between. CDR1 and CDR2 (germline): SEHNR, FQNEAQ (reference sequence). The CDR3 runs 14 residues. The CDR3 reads CASSSHLLNTEAFF. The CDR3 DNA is TGTGCCAGCAGCTCCCATCTCCTTAACACTGAAGCTTTCTTT.

This chain's CDR3 is CSVTTGSGYTF. CDR3 nucleotide sequence: TGCAGCGTAACGACAGGTAGTGGCTACACCTTC. This chain joins TRBV29-1 and TRBJ1-2; D is perhaps TRBD1 (6 bases). The germline V gene has CDR1 SQVTM and CDR2 ANQGSEA. This CDR3 region has 11 residues. The V end was cut by 6 bases, the J end by 7 bases, with 12 bases between.

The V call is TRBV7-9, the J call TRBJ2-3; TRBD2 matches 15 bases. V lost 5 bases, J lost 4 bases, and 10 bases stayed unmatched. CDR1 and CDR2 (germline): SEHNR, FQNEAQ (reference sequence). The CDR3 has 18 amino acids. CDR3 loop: CASSKGLAGGRTADTQYF. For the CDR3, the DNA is TGTGCCAGCAGCAAAGGACTAGCGGGGGGGCGAACAGCAGATACGCAGTATTTT.

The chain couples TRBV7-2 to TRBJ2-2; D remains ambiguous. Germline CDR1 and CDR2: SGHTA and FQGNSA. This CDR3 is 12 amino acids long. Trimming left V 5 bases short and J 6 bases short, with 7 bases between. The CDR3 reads CASSHSPGELFF. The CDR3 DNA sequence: TGTGCCAGCAGCCACAGTCCCGGGGAGCTGTTTTTT.

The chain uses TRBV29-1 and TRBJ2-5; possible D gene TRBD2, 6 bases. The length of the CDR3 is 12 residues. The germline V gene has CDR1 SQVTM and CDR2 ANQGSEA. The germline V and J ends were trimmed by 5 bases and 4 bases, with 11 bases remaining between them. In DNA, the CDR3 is TGCAGCGTTAAGGGAGCGGGAGAGACCCAGTACTTC. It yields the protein CSVKGAGETQYF.

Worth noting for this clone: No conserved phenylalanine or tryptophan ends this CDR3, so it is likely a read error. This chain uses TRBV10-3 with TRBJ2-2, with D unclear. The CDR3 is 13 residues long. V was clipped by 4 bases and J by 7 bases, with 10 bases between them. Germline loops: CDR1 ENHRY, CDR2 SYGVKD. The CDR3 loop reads CAISGGQDGELFS. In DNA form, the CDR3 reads TGTGCCATCAGTGGTGGCCAAGACGGGGAGCTGTTTTCT.

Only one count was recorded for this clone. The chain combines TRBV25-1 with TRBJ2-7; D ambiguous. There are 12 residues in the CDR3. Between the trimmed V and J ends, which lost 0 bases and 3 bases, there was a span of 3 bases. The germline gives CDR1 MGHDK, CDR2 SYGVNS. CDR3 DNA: TGTGCCAGCAGTGAATACGGCTACGAGCAGTACTTC. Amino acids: CASSEYGYEQYF.

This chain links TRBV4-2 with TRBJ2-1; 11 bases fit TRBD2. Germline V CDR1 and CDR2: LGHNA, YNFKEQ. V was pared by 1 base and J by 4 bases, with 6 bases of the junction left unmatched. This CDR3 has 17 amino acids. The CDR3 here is CASSQVALAGGYNEQFF. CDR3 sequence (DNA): TGTGCCAGCAGCCAAGTGGCTTTAGCGGGGGGGTACAATGAGCAGTTCTTC.

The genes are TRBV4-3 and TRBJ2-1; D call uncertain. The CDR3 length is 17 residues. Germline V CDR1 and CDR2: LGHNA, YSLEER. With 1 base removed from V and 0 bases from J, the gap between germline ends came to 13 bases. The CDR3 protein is CASSQALLASSYNEQFF. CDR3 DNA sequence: TGCGCCAGCAGCCAAGCGCTCCTCGCGAGCTCCTACAATGAGCAGTTCTTC.